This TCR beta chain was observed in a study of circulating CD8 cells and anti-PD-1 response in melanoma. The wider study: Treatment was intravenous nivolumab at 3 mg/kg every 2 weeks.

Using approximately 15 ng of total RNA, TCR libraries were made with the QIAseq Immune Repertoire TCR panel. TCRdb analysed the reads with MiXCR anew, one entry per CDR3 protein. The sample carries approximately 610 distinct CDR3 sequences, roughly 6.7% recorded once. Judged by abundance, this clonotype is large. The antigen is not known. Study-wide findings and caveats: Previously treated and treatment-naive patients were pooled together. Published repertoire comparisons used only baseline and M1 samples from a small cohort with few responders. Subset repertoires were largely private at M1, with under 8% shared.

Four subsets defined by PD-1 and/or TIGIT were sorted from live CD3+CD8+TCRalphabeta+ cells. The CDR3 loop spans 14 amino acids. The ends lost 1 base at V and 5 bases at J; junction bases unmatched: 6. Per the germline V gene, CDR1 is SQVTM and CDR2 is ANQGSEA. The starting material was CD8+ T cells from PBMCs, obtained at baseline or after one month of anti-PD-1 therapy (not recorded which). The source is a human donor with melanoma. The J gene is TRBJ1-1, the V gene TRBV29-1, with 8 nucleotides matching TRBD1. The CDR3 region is CSVEGGQGNTEAFF. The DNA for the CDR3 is TGCAGCGTTGAAGGAGGACAGGGTAATACTGAAGCTTTCTTT.